This TCR beta chain was identified in a study of T cells after yellow fever vaccination. This clonotype appeared a few times. This CDR3 is built from 14 residues. Per germline, CDR1 SEHNR and CDR2 FQNEAQ (reference sequence). Trimming pared 3 bases from V and 4 bases from J, leaving 12 bases between. Generation of TCR cDNA used 5'RACE template switching (which added a universal primer site and UMIs). TCRdb recomputed calls from the 5' RACE reads with MiXCR, one row per CDR3 protein. In the table there are around 300,000 distinct CDR3 sequences, approximately 13% of which are singletons. This receptor was identified in a man aged 30 to 45 who received the YFV17D yellow fever vaccine. The sample consisted of CD4+ T cells sorted from PBMCs, taken 45 days after the yellow fever booster vaccination. V usage is TRBV7-9 and J usage is TRBJ2-5, with D possibly being TRBD2 (6 bases). The CDR3 DNA is TGTGCCAGCAGCTTCTCGGTGGGGGGAGAGACCCAGTACTTC. Encoded protein: CASSFSVGGETQYF.